This TCR beta chain was identified during a study of T cell changes during pregnancy in multiple sclerosis. This table comes from immunoSEQ multiplex PCR, and its TCRdb copy is limited to in-frame clones, with some not included. The sample carries about 67,000 clones, about 91% recorded once. The ends were cut back, 2 bases at V and 0 bases at J, with 9 bases in the middle. CDR1 and CDR2 (germline): SGHKS, YYEKEE (reference sequence). CDR3 length: 15 residues. This clonotype originated in a female donor with multiple sclerosis, enrolled in a pregnancy study. The V gene is TRBV5-5, the J gene TRBJ1-3; a weak D match, TRBD1 (6 bases). This specimen consisted of peripheral blood, obtained in the first trimester of pregnancy. As DNA, the CDR3 is TGTGCCAGCAGCTTCGGACAGTTCTCTGGAAACACCATATATTTT. It specifies CASSFGQFSGNTIYF.